The clone carrying this T cell receptor (beta chain) was seen a few times. The antigen is undetermined. An Oncomine TCR Beta short-read assay was used to sequence the DNA from cultured CD4+ T cells. The template was genomic DNA from cultured CD4+ T cells. A single record per CDR3 protein comes from TCRdb applying MiXCR to the PCR reads. The data hold 14,000 or so distinct CDR3 sequences, with about 60% observed a single time. Looked up from germline, CDR1 is SEHNR and CDR2 is FQNEAQ (reference sequence). V dropped 1 base and J dropped 1 base, with 19 bases sitting between them. This CDR3 contains 18 residues. The record originates from a study of vaccination and CD4 T cells after COVID-19. Study-wide context: Several convalescent patients had mild and one had severe PCR-confirmed SARS-CoV-2 disease.

Treatment specified: roughly 10-day PBMC culture with coronavirus spike peptide pools or control peptides (ViraFEST assay). Per well, more than 1.5 million PBMCs were cultured in the presence of about 10 IU/ml IL-2 and around 9.5 ug/ml peptide pools. This TCR came from a human donor who had recovered from COVID-19. V and J are TRBV7-9 and TRBJ1-1; tentative D call: TRBD1 (5 bases). Sequencing input: CD4+ T cells from blood, cultured in vitro. The CDR3, as DNA: TGTGCCAGCAGCTTAGAGGAACCCTACGGGACGGCGAACACTGAAGCTTTCTTT. It yields the protein CASSLEEPYGTANTEAFF.